The next 19 T cell receptor beta chains were all read from a single sample in a study of OX40 agonist ivuxolimab in advanced cancers. The data were produced by immunoSEQ multiplex PCR, yet TCRdb's version contains in-frame clones alone and is incomplete. The repertoire holds roughly 73,000 clones, with about nine tenths as singletons. This material consisted of CD4+ or CD8+ T cells sorted from blood, taken in a trial of the OX40 agonist ivuxolimab. The receptors were sampled from an adult with an advanced solid tumor such as melanoma, head and neck, liver or kidney cancer.

The chain links TRBV11-2 to TRBJ2-7; TRBD1 is a possible D gene (6 bases). V lost 4 bases, J lost 1 base, and 14 bases lay in between. The CDR3 is 15 residues long. The germline V gene encodes CDR1 SGHAT and CDR2 FQNNGV. The CDR3 loop reads CASSYTTDRSYEQYF. CDR3 bases: TGTGCCAGCAGCTATACGACGGACAGATCCTACGAGCAGTACTTC.

The chain couples TRBV10-3 to TRBJ1-1; 11 nucleotides agree with TRBD1. Germline loops: CDR1 ENHRY, CDR2 SYGVKD. The CDR3 consists of 15 residues. The J segment lost 1 base and the V segment lost 7 bases, leaving 5 bases of the junction unmatched. For the CDR3, the DNA is TGTGCCATCAAGCGGACAGGGGGCGAGAACACTGAAGCTTTCTTT. Translating it yields CAIKRTGGENTEAFF.

In this sample, this clone turned up a few times. The chain uses TRBV6-1 and TRBJ1-2; D might be TRBD1 (5 bases). CDR1 and CDR2 (germline): MNHNS, SASEGT. The V gene lost 4 bases and the J gene lost 2 bases, with 14 bases spanning the gap. The CDR3 has 15 residues. Written as DNA, the CDR3 is TGTGCCAGCAGTGCCCGGGGCTGGGAAAACTATGGCTACACCTTC. Encoded protein: CASSARGWENYGYTF.

The V gene is TRBV10-3, the J gene TRBJ1-1, with 8 bases lining up with TRBD1. The CDR3 has 12 residues. Germline V CDR1 and CDR2: ENHRY, SYGVKD. With V trimmed by 6 bases and J by 13 bases, 10 bases remained unmatched. CDR3 region: CAIRPTGGLYFF. The CDR3 DNA is TGTGCCATCAGGCCAACAGGGGGATTGTATTTCTTT.

The chain recombines TRBV9 with TRBJ1-4; D is undetermined. This CDR3 is built from 13 residues. The V and J ends lost 0 bases and 3 bases respectively, with 3 bases between them. Germline assignment: CDR1 SGDLS and CDR2 YYNGEE. For the CDR3, the DNA is TGTGCCAGCAGCGTAGAACCTAATGAAAAACTGTTTTTT. Protein sequence: CASSVEPNEKLFF.

The V and J genes are TRBV29-1 and TRBJ1-2; no clear D. The CDR3 is 15 residues long. Germline values: CDR1 SQVTM, CDR2 ANQGSEA. V shed 8 bases and J shed 7 bases, with 26 bases lying between them. The CDR3 here is CSFYVVGSRSRGYTF. The CDR3 bases are TGCAGCTTCTACGTGGTCGGTTCCCGAAGTCGTGGCTACACCTTC.

This clone was seen just once. The chain combines TRBV19 with TRBJ2-2; 7 bases agree with TRBD1. V gave up 5 bases and J gave up 3 bases; unmatched junction bases: 6. Germline V lookup: CDR1 LNHDA, CDR2 SQIVND (reference sequence). CDR3 length: 15 residues. The CDR3 here is CASSFNRGDTGELFF. For the CDR3, the DNA is TGTGCCAGTAGTTTTAACAGGGGTGACACCGGGGAGCTGTTTTTT.

The V gene is TRBV7-2, the J gene TRBJ2-1; maybe TRBD1 (6 bases). The CDR3 totals 15 residues. Trimming stripped 6 bases from V and 3 bases from J, with 15 bases between. The V gene's germline CDR1 is SGHTA and CDR2 FQGNSA. CDR3 coding DNA: TGTGCCAGCAGGCTCCGGGACACCATCTACAATGAGCAGTTCTTC. Translating it yields CASRLRDTIYNEQFF.

The genes are TRBV7-8 and TRBJ1-1; 7 nucleotides align to TRBD1. The CDR3 covers 15 residues. Germline V gene lookup returns CDR1 SGHVS and CDR2 FQNEAQ. V lost 5 bases, J lost 3 bases, and 9 bases stayed unmatched. The DNA of the CDR3 is TGTGCCAGCAGCCCTAGACAGGGATGGGACACTGAAGCTTTCTTT. Encoded protein: CASSPRQGWDTEAFF. Filled out from reference TRBV7-8 and TRBJ1-1, the complete variable domain reads GAGVSQSPRYKVAKRGQDVALRCDPISGHVSLFWYQQALGQGPEFLTYFQNEAQLDKSGLPSDRFFAERPEGSVSTLKIQRTQQEDSAVYLCASSPRQGWDTEAFFGQGTRLTVV.

The chain has TRBV10-2 and TRBJ2-7; D is possibly TRBD1 or TRBD2 (6 bases each). V was shortened by 7 bases and J by 3 bases, with 13 bases between the two germline ends. This CDR3 spans 13 amino acids. Germline V gene data show CDR1 as WSHSY and CDR2 as SAAADI. The CDR3: CASTRDTHYEQYF. CDR3 DNA sequence: TGCGCCAGCACGCGGGACACCCACTACGAGCAGTACTTC.

This chain links TRBV5-1 with TRBJ2-7; D is possibly TRBD2 (5 bases). Trimming shortened V by 4 bases and J by 9 bases, and 11 bases separated the two germline ends. The CDR3 sequence is 11 residues long. Germline lookup yields CDR1 SGHRS and CDR2 YFSETQ. The CDR3 region is CASSPGLTQYF. The CDR3 DNA reads TGCGCCAGCAGCCCCGGACTGACGCAGTACTTC. Full variable domain (outside the CDR3, taken from reference TRBV5-1 and TRBJ2-7): KAGVTQTPRYLIKTRGQQVTLSCSPISGHRSVSWYQQTPGQGLQFLFEYFSETQRNKGNFPGRFSGRQFSNSRSEMNVSTLELGDSALYLCASSPGLTQYFGPGTRLTVT.

This clone was recorded once. This chain links TRBV28 with TRBJ2-7; 7 bases agree with TRBD1. The CDR3 is 15 residues long. Per the germline V gene, CDR1 is MDHEN and CDR2 is SYDVKM. After removal of 7 bases from V and 2 bases from J, the junction contained 11 bases not matched to a gene. The CDR3 DNA reads as TGTGCCAGCACCTCGACAGGGAAGATTCCCTACGAGCAGTACTTC. Encoded protein: CASTSTGKIPYEQYF.

The V call is TRBV5-1, the J call TRBJ2-5; 10 nucleotides match TRBD2. This CDR3 is 15 amino acids long. V was pared by 0 bases and J by 4 bases, with 3 bases of the junction left unmatched. The germline V gene has CDR1 SGHRS and CDR2 YFSETQ. This chain's CDR3 is CASSLASGGGETQYF. CDR3 bases: TGCGCCAGCAGCTTGGCTAGCGGGGGAGGAGAGACCCAGTACTTC.

The chain couples TRBV7-2 to TRBJ2-7, with 8 bases identical to TRBD1. Germline V gene lookup returns CDR1 SGHTA and CDR2 FQGNSA. The V segment lost 4 bases and the J segment 1 base; nucleotides outside the gene matches: 9. The CDR3 extends over 16 amino acids. The CDR3 reads CASSSLGQGPSYEQYF. The CDR3 nucleotides read TGTGCCAGCAGCTCACTAGGACAGGGACCTTCCTACGAGCAGTACTTC.

The rearrangement joins TRBV28 to TRBJ2-1, with 10 positions matching TRBD2. Losses at the gene ends were 4 bases for V and 6 bases for J; bases not matched to a gene: 9. The germline gives CDR1 MDHEN, CDR2 SYDVKM. CDR3 length equals 16 residues. This CDR3 is CASSSLAGVGANEQFF. DNA of the CDR3: TGTGCCAGCAGTTCTCTAGCGGGAGTAGGGGCCAATGAGCAGTTCTTC.

The rearrangement uses TRBV19 and TRBJ2-7; 8 positions agree with TRBD1. The CDR3 contains 14 residues. Germline V gene lookup returns CDR1 LNHDA and CDR2 SQIVND (reference sequence). Trimming removed 5 bases from V and 6 bases from J; junction bases left unmatched: 9. CDR3 region: CASSPRTGSTEQYF. The CDR3 DNA follows: TGTGCCAGTAGTCCCCGGACAGGGAGCACCGAGCAGTACTTC.

A single count supports this clone. This chain connects TRBV7-9 to TRBJ2-1; TRBD2 matches at 14 bases. Trimming took 5 bases from V and 3 from J; bases not matched to a gene: 6. CDR3 size: 17 residues. The germline gives CDR1 SEHNR, CDR2 FQNEAQ (reference sequence). CDR3 nucleotides: TGTGCCAGCAGCCCCCGACTAGCGGGAGGGTTCTACAATGAGCAGTTCTTC. It codes for CASSPRLAGGFYNEQFF.

The chain links TRBV28 to TRBJ1-2; 7 nucleotides line up with TRBD1. The junction had 9 bases not matched to a gene; V was cut back by 6 bases and J by 8 bases. The length of the CDR3 is 13 residues. CDR1 is MDHEN, CDR2 SYDVKM, per germline. CDR3 sequence reads: CASRETGVQGYTF. The CDR3 coding sequence is TGTGCCAGCAGGGAAACAGGGGTACAAGGCTACACCTTC.

The chain links TRBV7-2 to TRBJ1-2, with D possibly TRBD1 on 5 matching bases. CDR1 is SGHTA, CDR2 FQGNSA, per germline. The CDR3 is made up of 13 amino acids. Between the trimmed V and J ends, which lost 2 bases and 5 bases, there was a span of 9 bases. The CDR3: CASSLQGEYGYTF. In nucleotides, the CDR3 is TGTGCCAGCAGCTTACAAGGGGAATATGGCTACACCTTC.